One and the same sample provided the 10 T cell receptor beta chains below, sequenced in a study of technical replicates of blood from several donors. Sequencing used immunoSEQ multiplex PCR; TCRdb keeps in-frame clones, though not all of them. The sample carries some 76,000 clones, 90% to 95% recorded once. Material: T cells isolated from PBMCs. All receptors come from a human donor in good health.

V gene TRBV19 combines with J gene TRBJ2-1; 7 bases align to TRBD1. V dropped 2 bases and J dropped 4; count of bases not matched to a gene: 5. Germline CDR1 LNHDA, CDR2 SQIVND (reference sequence). This CDR3 comprises 15 residues. The CDR3 is CASSIMGQRYNEQFF. The CDR3 coding sequence is TGTGCCAGTAGTATAATGGGACAGCGGTACAATGAGCAGTTCTTC.

This sequence joins TRBV7-9 and TRBJ1-3; the D gene is possibly TRBD1 (6 bases). Trimming pared 5 bases from V and 1 base from J, leaving 15 bases between. The CDR3 runs to 16 residues. Germline loops: CDR1 SEHNR, CDR2 FQNEAQ (reference sequence). The CDR3 region has the DNA TGTGCCAGCAGCGGGGACATTTATGTTTCTGGAAACACCATATATTTT. Translating it yields CASSGDIYVSGNTIYF.

V and J are TRBV18 and TRBJ2-1; 8 bases fit TRBD1. The junction had 5 bases not matched to a gene; V was cut back by 3 bases and J by 1 base. Germline V CDR1 and CDR2: KGHSH, LQKENI. This CDR3 is 16 amino acids long. The CDR3 DNA reads as TGTGCCAGCTCACCCTTAGGACAGGGATCCTACAATGAGCAGTTCTTC. Translation: CASSPLGQGSYNEQFF.

The rearrangement links TRBV28 to TRBJ1-1; a weak D match, TRBD1 (5 bases). The CDR3 length is 14 residues. The germline gives CDR1 MDHEN, CDR2 SYDVKM. The V and J ends lost 8 bases and 3 bases respectively, with 16 bases between them. The CDR3 sequence: CASCIRVQDTEAFF. CDR3 coding DNA: TGTGCCAGCTGTATAAGGGTACAGGACACTGAAGCTTTCTTT.

The chain links TRBV5-4 to TRBJ2-6, with TRBD1 as a possible D gene (6 bases). The CDR3 length is 19 residues. Per the germline V gene, CDR1 is SGHNT and CDR2 is YYREEE (reference sequence). V was clipped by 3 bases and J by 1 base, with 20 bases between them. CDR3 nucleotides: TGTGCCAGCAGCTATGCACAGGGAAAATCGATATCTGGGGCCAACGTCCTGACTTTC. It translates to CASSYAQGKSISGANVLTF.

The V call is TRBV10-3, the J call TRBJ2-1; perhaps TRBD2 as D (6 bases). Between the trimmed V and J ends, which lost 7 bases and 3 bases, there was a span of 10 bases. Germline loops: CDR1 ENHRY, CDR2 SYGVKD. CDR3 length: 13 amino acids. The CDR3 is CAIKGTGYNEQFF. CDR3 bases: TGTGCCATCAAAGGGACTGGCTACAATGAGCAGTTCTTC.

The chain couples TRBV4-3 to TRBJ1-4, with 10 bases that match TRBD1. The germline gives CDR1 LGHNA, CDR2 YSLEER. J lost 8 bases, V lost 0 bases, and 3 bases had no gene match. This CDR3 contains 15 residues. The CDR3 region has the DNA TGCGCCAGCAGCCAAGACTGGACAGGGGGGGAAAAACTGTTTTTT. Its translation: CASSQDWTGGEKLFF.

The V gene is TRBV5-1, the J gene TRBJ2-3; 8 bases are a match to TRBD1. Germline V gene lookup returns CDR1 SGHRS and CDR2 YFSETQ. V lost 4 bases, J lost 2 bases, and 3 bases stayed unmatched. The CDR3 runs to 14 residues. In DNA form, the CDR3 reads TGCGCCAGCAGCCAGGACAGGGCCACAGATACGCAGTATTTT. This encodes CASSQDRATDTQYF.

This clone occurred once. V is TRBV6-1 and J is TRBJ1-2; D possibly corresponds to TRBD1 (5 bases). CDR3 length equals 11 residues. CDR1 is MNHNS and CDR2 is SASEGT in the germline V gene. Trimming stripped 10 bases from V and 3 bases from J, with 9 bases between. CDR3 amino acids: CANGGDYGYTF. Here the CDR3 DNA reads TGTGCCAACGGGGGTGACTATGGCTACACCTTC.

The rearrangement uses TRBV21-1 and TRBJ1-5; the DNA was not compared with TRBD1, the D call given in the table. TRBV21-1 is noted as a pseudogene. The CDR3 spans 13 residues. This CDR3 is CASSYIHNQPQHF. CDR3 nucleotides: TGTGCCAGCAGTTACATACACAATCAGCCCCAGCATTTT.